This paragraph reports one TCR beta chain. This clone was seen just once. Its antigen target is currently unknown. No much larger clone exists at a distance of one base, and base qualities are not known. The library was built by means of the immunoSEQ multiplex PCR assay. As stored in TCRdb, this immuneACCESS dataset retains in-frame rearrangements with V and J assigned. A fraction of the clones does not appear; measured against another copy, unresolved V genes explain less than half of the discrepancy, and the remainder lacks a known reason. This sample is represented by 150,000 or so clones; 88% of them were singletons. Together, the top ten hold 4% to 6% of the sample. This sample stems from a study of control samples from healthy donors and cancer patients (TCRdb year 2020). The CDR3 contains 14 residues, cysteine and phenylalanine counted. The entry retains the CDR3 DNA only, 42 bases that are in frame from base 1. Trimming takes 5 bases from V and 7 bases from J, and the germline ends sit 17 bases apart. Per the germline V gene (reference sequence), PRHDT is the CDR1 and FYEKMQ is the CDR2.

The chain joins TRBV13 to TRBJ2-5; a tentative D match to TRBD2 spans 6 bases. This sequence originates from a woman in her thirties in good health. What was sequenced was blood. The CDR3 amino acid sequence is: CASSPKADGGTQYF. The DNA reads TGTGCCAGCAGCCCCAAAGCGGACGGGGGGACCCAGTACTTC. The full variable domain, completed from the reference TRBV13 and TRBJ2-5 proteins outside the CDR3, reads AAGVIQSPRHLIKEKRETATLKCYPIPRHDTVYWYQQGPGQDPQFLISFYEKMQSDKGSIPDRFSAQQFSDYHSELNMSSLELGDSALYFCASSPKADGGTQYFGPGTRLLVL.